The rows below give T cell receptor beta chains drawn from one sample of a study of blood T cells in healthy people across ages. TCRdb fed the 5' RACE reads into MiXCR, producing one record per CDR3 protein. Counted here are around 1,700,000 distinct CDR3 sequences, about 28% occurring once; the ten biggest clones make up 7.7%. The sequenced sample was blood. All receptors come from a woman between 25 and 40 years old in good health. The CDR3 runs from the conserved cysteine through the conserved F or W. The order of the fields is J gene, D gene, clone size, V gene, CDR3 length, CDR3 DNA, CDR3 protein. D genes are given only for firm matches. Size is stated for part of the rows, as once, few or many counts, or as a class when the clone is expanded.

TRBJ2-1,TRBD2,few,TRBV12-3/TRBV12-4,16,TGTGCCAGCAGTTCGTTAGCGGGGGCCAACCCTAATGAGCAGTTCTTC,CASSSLAGANPNEQFF
TRBJ1-5,.,few,TRBV4-1,19,TGCGCCAGCAGCCAAGCCGGCCGCGGGAGTTCCTATAGCAATCAGCCCCAGCATTTT,CASSQAGRGSSYSNQPQHF
TRBJ2-7,.,few,TRBV15,16,TGTGCCACCAGCAGAGAGGCGGCCGCGGCCTCCTACGAGCAGTACTTC,CATSREAAAASYEQYF
TRBJ1-3,.,.,TRBV12-3/TRBV12-4,13,TGTGCCAGCAGTTGGACGGATGGAAACACCATATATTTT,CASSWTDGNTIYF
TRBJ2-3,TRBD2,.,TRBV27,17,TGTGCCAGCAGTCGCCGGACTAGCGGGAGTAACACAGATACGCAGTATTTT,CASSRRTSGSNTDTQYF
TRBJ2-7,TRBD2,few,TRBV4-1,18,TGCGCCAGCAGCCAAGTTCATGATTTCAGCGGGGGGCGAGACGAGCAGTACTTC,CASSQVHDFSGGRDEQYF
TRBJ2-1,TRBD2,.,TRBV18,16,TGTGCCAGCTCAGTGGGACTAGCGGGAGGAAACAATGAGCAGTTCTTC,CASSVGLAGGNNEQFF
TRBJ2-5,.,many,TRBV7-8,12,TGTGCCAGCAGCAAAAGGGGGGAGACCCAGTACTTC,CASSKRGETQYF
TRBJ2-1,.,many,TRBV10-3,16,TGTGCCATCAGTGAAAGTAGGAGACTACAGGGAACGGAGCAGTTCTTC,CAISESRRLQGTEQFF
TRBJ1-1,.,few,TRBV7-9,14,TGTGCCAGCAGCTTCACAGGGCCAGACACTGAAGCTTTCTTT,CASSFTGPDTEAFF
TRBJ1-2,.,.,TRBV20-1,12,TGCAGTGCCTCTAAGGGGCCCTATGGCTACACCTTC,CSASKGPYGYTF
TRBJ2-2,TRBD2,few,TRBV7-2,16,TGTGCCAGCAGCAAGGGGTCTAGCGGTCAAACCGGGGAGCTGTTTTTT,CASSKGSSGQTGELFF
TRBJ2-3,.,.,TRBV7-3,15,TGTGCCAGCAGCGCCGGCGTGGGGTTTGCAGATACGCGGTATTTT,CASSAGVGFADTRYF
TRBJ1-2,.,few,TRBV20-1,13,TGCAGTGCTAGTGAGGGATTTGACTATGGCTACACCTTC,CSASEGFDYGYTF
TRBJ1-4,TRBD1,many,TRBV29-1,14,TGCAGCGTCAAGCCGGGACAGGATTATGAAAAACTGTTTTTT,CSVKPGQDYEKLFF
TRBJ2-7,.,once,TRBV20-1,13,TGCAGTGCTATGATAGCGACAACCTACGAGCAGTACTTC,CSAMIATTYEQYF
TRBJ2-1,.,.,TRBV6-5,16,TGTGCCAGCAGCTCCGGGCCGCGGTTGAGCCAAGAGACCCAGTTCTTC,CASSSGPRLSQETQFF
TRBJ1-3,.,.,TRBV28,14,TGTGCCAGCAGGACGGACTCGGCTGGAAACACCATATATTTT,CASRTDSAGNTIYF
TRBJ2-1,.,.,TRBV12-3/TRBV12-4,12,TGTGCCGGCAAGAACAGGGATGGAGAGCAGTTCTTC,CAGKNRDGEQFF
TRBJ2-1,.,.,TRBV24-1,15,TGTGCCGCCAGCCCCGGGTCAATTTCCTACAATGAGCAGTTCTTC,CAASPGSISYNEQFF
TRBJ1-2,.,.,TRBV24-1,17,TGTGCCACCAGTGATTTGAACATTCGGGGGGACGACTATGGCTACACCTTC,CATSDLNIRGDDYGYTF
TRBJ1-2,.,.,TRBV10-2,12,TGCGCCAGCAGTGACACTACCCCTGGCTACACCTTC,CASSDTTPGYTF
TRBJ2-2,TRBD1,few,TRBV15,17,TGTGCCACCAGCAGGGACAGGGAGGTGAAAAAGCTCGGGGAGCTGTTTTTT,CATSRDREVKKLGELFF
TRBJ1-6,.,.,TRBV7-2,13,TGTGCCAGCAGCTTGCCGCCGGACCCCCCCCTCCACTTT,CASSLPPDPPLHF
TRBJ2-1,.,.,TRBV7-6,14,TGTGCCAGCACCCTATCAGGGTACCTCGATGGGCAGTTCTTC,CASTLSGYLDGQFF
TRBJ1-2,.,.,TRBV6-5,13,TGTGCCAGCAGTTACTTGGGCGTGCAGGGCTACACCTTC,CASSYLGVQGYTF
TRBJ1-5,.,few,TRBV20-1,16,TGCAGTGCCCGGAACAGGCGTGGGGTATCCCCATCCCCCCAGCATTTT,CSARNRRGVSPSPQHF
TRBJ2-2,.,.,TRBV28,14,TGTGCCAGCAGTATCCCGGGGCTGGCCGGGGAGCTGTTTTTT,CASSIPGLAGELFF
TRBJ1-4,.,few,TRBV2,13,TGTGCCAGCCATTGGGGCTTAGATGAAAAACTGTTTTTT,CASHWGLDEKLFF
TRBJ2-2,.,.,TRBV7-9,13,TGTGCCAGCAGACCCGCGAACACCGGGGAGCGGTTTTTT,CASRPANTGERFF
TRBJ2-4,.,many,TRBV6-6,17,TGTGCCAGCAGTTCCCCTCCGGGACAACTAGCCAAAAACATTCAGTACTTC,CASSSPPGQLAKNIQYF
TRBJ2-5,.,.,TRBV20-1,11,TGCAGTGCTAGCACGGCCAGGGCCCAGTACTTC,CSASTARAQYF
TRBJ2-3,.,few,TRBV15,16,TGTGCCACCAGCAGAGTCCCCCAGGGGGGGCCAGATACGCAGTATTTT,CATSRVPQGGPDTQYF
TRBJ1-5,.,.,TRBV4-1,15,TGCACCAGCAGCCACGCTATGGGGGGAGGGCAGCCCCAGCATTTT,CTSSHAMGGGQPQHF
TRBJ1-5,.,few,TRBV7-2,14,TGTGCCAGCAGCCACACAAGGAGCAATCAGCCCCAGCATTTT,CASSHTRSNQPQHF
TRBJ2-1,TRBD2,.,TRBV7-6,12,TGTGCCAGCAGCCACGGGGGGGCTGAGCAGTTCTTC,CASSHGGAEQFF
TRBJ2-3,TRBD1,many,TRBV5-1,15,TGCGCCAGCAGCTTAACGACAGGGGGATCAGATACGCAGTATTTT,CASSLTTGGSDTQYF
TRBJ2-3,TRBD1,many,TRBV29-1,13,TGCAGCGTTGAAGTTTTAGGGGACAGGACGCAGTATTTT,CSVEVLGDRTQYF
TRBJ2-4,.,many,TRBV3-1,12,TGTGCCAGCTCGTTCGAGGGGAACATTCAGTACTTC,CASSFEGNIQYF
TRBJ2-7,TRBD2,many,TRBV3-1,16,TGTGCCAGCAGTACGAGACTAGCGGGGGGGCCCTACGAGCAGTACTTC,CASSTRLAGGPYEQYF
TRBJ2-1,.,many,TRBV7-2,15,TGTGCCAGCAGCTTCGCGGCTCGAAACTACAATGAGCAGTTCTTC,CASSFAARNYNEQFF
TRBJ2-7,.,few,TRBV18,15,TGTGCCAGCTCACCACGTCAGGGGACCCTCTACGAGCAGTACTTC,CASSPRQGTLYEQYF